This passage covers 26 T cell receptor beta chains from one sample sequenced in a study of beta chain features in type 1 diabetes. Expressed TCRB transcripts got sequenced, as all isolated RNA was reverse transcribed. The protocol was immunoSEQ multiplex PCR, while the TCRdb copy is restricted to in-frame clones and leaves out a portion. The sample yields 600,000 to 650,000 clones, around a sixth seen once. The sample taken for sequencing was naive CD4+ T cells from blood. These receptors originate from a man aged 18 to 30 in good health.

This clone was seen only a few times. The gene calls are TRBV5-6 and TRBJ1-2; possibly TRBD1 for D (5 bases). The V and J ends lost 2 bases and 3 bases respectively, with 8 bases between them. The CDR3 runs to 13 residues. Germline V gene data show CDR1 as SGHDT and CDR2 as YYEEEE. DNA of the CDR3: TGTGCCAGCAGCTTTCGCAGGGACTATGGCTACACCTTC. Its protein product is CASSFRRDYGYTF.

This chain uses TRBV7-8 with TRBJ2-2; 9 nucleotides match TRBD1. There are 15 residues in the CDR3. From germline, CDR1 is SGHVS and CDR2 FQNEAQ. J gave up 6 bases and V 4 bases, and 6 bases lay outside the gene matches. The CDR3 spells CASSWTGAEAGELFF. CDR3 DNA: TGTGCCAGCAGCTGGACAGGGGCCGAGGCCGGGGAGCTGTTTTTT.

This clone was picked up a small number of times. V and J are TRBV7-2 and TRBJ2-7; 12 nucleotides line up with TRBD2. Germline V gene sequence: CDR1 SGHTA, CDR2 FQGNSA. V lost 4 bases, J lost 1 base, and 5 bases stayed unmatched. This CDR3 has 16 residues. CDR3 loop: CASSSWTSGVSYEQYF. The CDR3 region has the DNA TGTGCCAGCAGCTCCTGGACTAGCGGGGTATCCTACGAGCAGTACTTC.

Regarding this clone: Other DNA sequences from this sample encode an identical CDR3 as well. The chain combines TRBV7-2 with TRBJ2-3, with TRBD2 matching over 7 bases. CDR3 length: 14 amino acids. From germline, CDR1 is SGHTA and CDR2 FQGNSA. After removal of 4 bases from V and 1 base from J, the junction contained 2 bases not matched to a gene. The CDR3 is CASSSTSGTDTQYF. The DNA of the CDR3 is TGTGCCAGCAGCTCTACTAGCGGCACAGATACGCAGTATTTT.

This clone appeared a few times. The rearrangement joins TRBV6-5 to TRBJ1-5; weak D call: TRBD1 (6 bases). V gave up 2 bases and J gave up 7 bases, with 9 bases separating them. Germline-derived CDR1 and CDR2 are MNHEY and SVGAGI. The CDR3 is 13 amino acids. The CDR3 loop reads CASSYRGLQPQHF. The CDR3 DNA sequence: TGTGCCAGCAGTTACCGGGGGCTCCAGCCCCAGCATTTT.

The chain carries TRBV9 and TRBJ2-7; 11 bases fit TRBD2. The germline CDR1 and CDR2 sequences are SGDLS and YYNGEE. After removal of 4 bases from V and 6 bases from J, the junction contained 12 bases not matched to a gene. The CDR3 has 16 amino acids. The chain's CDR3 is CASSPRGSGRAGEQYF. In nucleotides, the CDR3 is TGTGCCAGCAGCCCTCGTGGTAGCGGGAGGGCCGGCGAGCAGTACTTC.

The chain joins TRBV28 to TRBJ2-4; TRBD2 aligns across 8 bases. Germline V gene data show CDR1 as MDHEN and CDR2 as SYDVKM. V dropped 4 bases and J dropped 1; count of bases not matched to a gene: 3. The CDR3 runs 15 residues. The chain's CDR3 is CASSSGGAAKNIQYF. The CDR3 bases are TGTGCCAGCAGTTCGGGAGGGGCGGCCAAAAACATTCAGTACTTC.

This clone occurred a few times. The sample holds other DNA sequences that translate to the same CDR3. The genes are TRBV18 and TRBJ2-1; 10 positions agree with TRBD2. Germline lookup yields CDR1 KGHSH and CDR2 LQKENI. V trimming: 0 bases; J trimming: 6 bases; junction bases outside the gene matches: 2. CDR3 length equals 15 residues. The CDR3 nucleotides are TGTGCCAGCTCACCACCGAGCGGGAGGGGCAATGAGCAGTTCTTC. Its translation: CASSPPSGRGNEQFF.

The V gene is TRBV9, the J gene TRBJ2-3; TRBD2 matches at 8 bases. This CDR3 is 15 amino acids long. The V gene's germline CDR1 is SGDLS and CDR2 YYNGEE. Trimming took 3 bases from V and 2 from J; bases not matched to a gene: 5. The CDR3 reads CASSGLAGNTDTQYF. The CDR3 DNA sequence: TGTGCCAGCAGCGGTTTAGCGGGAAACACAGATACGCAGTATTTT.

This clone was counted only a few times. The V and J genes are TRBV9 and TRBJ1-5; D ambiguous. The CDR3 has 15 amino acids. The V gene's germline CDR1 is SGDLS and CDR2 YYNGEE. The V gene lost 0 bases and the J gene lost 5 bases, with 12 bases spanning the gap. The DNA for the CDR3 is TGTGCCAGCAGCGTAGGGCCAGAAAATTATCAGCCCCAGCATTTT. Protein sequence: CASSVGPENYQPQHF.

This clone was picked up a small number of times. The V and J genes are TRBV13 and TRBJ2-5; D possibly corresponds to TRBD1 (6 bases). The end of the DNA aligns better with TRBJ2-7, so the J call may be wrong. CDR3 length: 16 amino acids. Germline values: CDR1 PRHDT, CDR2 FYEKMQ (reference sequence). CDR3: CASSSPDSTTLGEQYF. In DNA form, the CDR3 reads TGTGCCAGCAGCTCTCCGGACAGTACCACTCTCGGCGAGCAGTACTTC.

In DNA, the CDR3 is TGTGCCAGCACCCTCGACAGGGCCGCTCGGAACACTGAAGCTTTCTTT. Protein: CASTLDRAARNTEAFF. V gene TRBV2 combines with J gene TRBJ1-1, with 7 bases aligning to TRBD1. Germline assignment: CDR1 SNHLY and CDR2 FYNNEI. This CDR3 region has 16 residues. Losses at the gene ends were 7 bases for V and 1 base for J; bases not matched to a gene: 12. Full variable domain (remainder filled in from reference TRBV2 and TRBJ1-1): EPEVTQTPSHQVTQMGQEVILRCVPISNHLYFYWYRQILGQKVEFLVSFYNNEISEKSEIFDDQFSVERPDGSNFTLKIRSTKLEDSAMYFCASTLDRAARNTEAFFGQGTRLTVV.

This clone was seen a few times. V usage is TRBV28 and J usage is TRBJ2-7, with TRBD1 matching 9 bases. There are 13 residues in the CDR3. The J segment lost 2 bases and the V segment lost 9 bases, leaving 5 bases of the junction unmatched. From germline, CDR1 is MDHEN and CDR2 SYDVKM. CDR3 protein: CASGQGPTYEQYF. The DNA for the CDR3 is TGTGCCAGTGGACAGGGGCCCACCTACGAGCAGTACTTC.

The V gene is TRBV7-2, the J gene TRBJ2-7; TRBD2 matches at 7 bases. J lost 3 bases, V lost 1 base, and 6 bases had no gene match. The CDR3 extends over 15 amino acids. The V gene's germline CDR1 is SGHTA and CDR2 FQGNSA. As DNA, the CDR3 is TGTGCCAGCAGCTTAGATCGGGGGGAGTTCTACGAGCAGTACTTC. Its translation is CASSLDRGEFYEQYF.

The table lists this clone with a few counts. J is TRBJ1-1 and V is TRBV6-5; D gene unclear. V dropped 11 bases and J dropped 1 base, with 14 bases sitting between them. Germline lookup yields CDR1 MNHEY and CDR2 SVGAGI. The CDR3 is made up of 13 amino acids. CDR3 bases: TGTGCCGTTTTAGACCATCCGAACACTGAAGCTTTCTTT. It codes for CAVLDHPNTEAFF.

There are a few counts of this clone. The chain couples TRBV7-2 to TRBJ1-3, with D uncertain. Per the germline V gene, CDR1 is SGHTA and CDR2 is FQGNSA. Between the trimmed V and J ends, which lost 1 base and 6 bases, there was a span of 10 bases. This CDR3 contains 14 residues. This CDR3 reads CASSLGSGVNTIYF. The CDR3 DNA reads TGTGCCAGCAGCTTAGGATCAGGAGTAAACACCATATATTTT. The full variable domain, its missing parts supplied by reference TRBV7-2 and TRBJ1-3, is GAGVSQSPSNKVTEKGKDVELRCDPISGHTALYWYRQSLGQGLEFLIYFQGNSAPDKSGLPSDRFSAERTGGSVSTLTIQRTQQEDSAVYLCASSLGSGVNTIYFGEGSWLTVV.

The chain couples TRBV5-1 to TRBJ2-2; D not certain. V lost 4 bases and J 5 bases, leaving 9 bases between the germline ends. The CDR3 has 13 residues. Per germline, CDR1 SGHRS and CDR2 YFSETQ. CDR3 DNA sequence: TGCGCCAGCAGCGTCGCACTGACCGGGGAGCTGTTTTTT. This codes for CASSVALTGELFF.

This clone was detected only a few times. CDR3 nucleotides: TGTGCCAGCAGTGAACAAGGGACAGGGCTTAGCGGGGAGCTGTTTTTT. This sequence encodes CASSEQGTGLSGELFF. The V call is TRBV25-1, the J call TRBJ2-2; 9 nucleotides match TRBD1. Germline CDR1 MGHDK, CDR2 SYGVNS. This CDR3 is 16 amino acids long. V lost 2 bases to trimming and J lost 7 bases; unmatched junction nucleotides: 8.

This clone was seen a few times. The chain links TRBV7-2 to TRBJ1-1; D remains ambiguous. The CDR3 consists of 15 residues. Trimming shortened V by 1 base and J by 1 base, and 10 bases separated the two germline ends. Germline V gene sequence: CDR1 SGHTA, CDR2 FQGNSA. The DNA for the CDR3 is TGTGCCAGCAGCTTAGAACGGATGGCGAACACTGAAGCTTTCTTT. Its protein product is CASSLERMANTEAFF.

The J gene is TRBJ2-6, the V gene TRBV18, with 8 positions matching TRBD1. This CDR3 comprises 16 residues. Germline values: CDR1 KGHSH, CDR2 LQKENI. Trimming at V came to 1 base and at J to 2 bases, leaving 1 base not matched to a gene. The CDR3 DNA reads as TGTGCCAGCTCACCACTGACAGGGGCTGGGGCCAACGTCCTGACTTTC. This codes for CASSPLTGAGANVLTF.

In its sample, this clone was seen a few times. The gene calls are TRBV27 and TRBJ2-5; TRBD1 matches at 10 bases. The V gene's germline CDR1 is MNHEY and CDR2 SMNVEV (reference sequence). This CDR3 region has 15 residues. After removal of 9 bases from V and 2 bases from J, the junction contained 9 bases not matched to a gene. The CDR3 bases are TGTGCCAGTAAAGGATCGGGACAGGGGCAAGAGACCCAGTACTTC. It encodes CASKGSGQGQETQYF.

The J gene is TRBJ2-6, the V gene TRBV7-2; D unclear. V was clipped by 5 bases and J by 0 bases, with 11 bases between them. The CDR3 runs 16 residues. CDR1 and CDR2 (germline): SGHTA, FQGNSA. CDR3 DNA: TGTGCCAGCAGCCAACGGGCCCTCTCTGGGGCCAACGTCCTGACTTTC. Protein: CASSQRALSGANVLTF.

This clone occurred once. V is TRBV5-8 and J is TRBJ1-5, with 9 bases lining up with TRBD1. The V segment lost 4 bases and the J segment 2 bases; nucleotides outside the gene matches: 1. Per germline, CDR1 SGHTS and CDR2 YDEGEE. This CDR3 comprises 14 residues. CDR3 DNA sequence: TGTGCCAGCAGCGGGGACAGGGGCAATCAGCCCCAGCATTTT. Amino acid sequence: CASSGDRGNQPQHF.

This chain uses TRBV15 with TRBJ2-7, with TRBD1 matching 12 bases. This CDR3 contains 18 residues. Germline values: CDR1 LNHNV, CDR2 YYDKDF (reference sequence). The junction had 13 bases not matched to a gene; V was cut back by 2 bases and J by 5 bases. CDR3 in amino acids: CATSRPYSRDRGRDEQYF. The CDR3 nucleotides read TGTGCCACCAGCAGACCTTATTCCCGGGACAGGGGGCGCGACGAGCAGTACTTC.

This clone was detected a few times. The rearrangement uses TRBV5-4 and TRBJ2-3; D remains ambiguous. V lost 1 base and J lost 1, with 4 bases in between. Germline CDR1 and CDR2: SGHNT and YYREEE (reference sequence). There are 13 residues in the CDR3. The CDR3 DNA sequence: TGTGCCAGCAGCTTGCGGGGCACAGATACGCAGTATTTT. This sequence encodes CASSLRGTDTQYF.

The V and J genes are TRBV10-3 and TRBJ2-1; 8 positions match TRBD2. The CDR3 runs 16 residues. Germline CDR1 ENHRY, CDR2 SYGVKD. Trimming removed 0 bases from V and 4 bases from J; junction bases left unmatched: 5. For the CDR3, the DNA is TGTGCCATCAGTGAGTCTAAGACTAGCGATTACAATGAGCAGTTCTTC. Its translation: CAISESKTSDYNEQFF.